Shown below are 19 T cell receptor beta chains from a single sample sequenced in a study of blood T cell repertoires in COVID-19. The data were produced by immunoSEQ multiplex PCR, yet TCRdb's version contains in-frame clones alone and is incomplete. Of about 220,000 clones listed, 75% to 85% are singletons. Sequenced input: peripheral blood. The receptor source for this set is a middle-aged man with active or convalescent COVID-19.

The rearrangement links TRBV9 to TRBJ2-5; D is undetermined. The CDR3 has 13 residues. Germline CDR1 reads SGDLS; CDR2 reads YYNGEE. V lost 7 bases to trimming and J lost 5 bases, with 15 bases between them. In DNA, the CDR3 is TGTGCCAGCCCCGAGGTGGTCCAGGAGACCCAGTACTTC. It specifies CASPEVVQETQYF.

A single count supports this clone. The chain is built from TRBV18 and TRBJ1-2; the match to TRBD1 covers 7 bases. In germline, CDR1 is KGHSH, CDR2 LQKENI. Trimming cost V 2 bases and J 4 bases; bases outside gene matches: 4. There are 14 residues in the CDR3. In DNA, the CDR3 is TGTGCCAGCTCACCATCGGGACAGCCCTATGGCTACACCTTC. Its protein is CASSPSGQPYGYTF.

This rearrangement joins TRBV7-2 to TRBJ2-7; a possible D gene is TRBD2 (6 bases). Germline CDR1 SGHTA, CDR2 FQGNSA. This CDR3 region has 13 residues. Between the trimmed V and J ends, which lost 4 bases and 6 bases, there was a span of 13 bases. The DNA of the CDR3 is TGTGCCAGCAGCTGGGAGGCGAGGGCCGAGCAGTACTTC. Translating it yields CASSWEARAEQYF.

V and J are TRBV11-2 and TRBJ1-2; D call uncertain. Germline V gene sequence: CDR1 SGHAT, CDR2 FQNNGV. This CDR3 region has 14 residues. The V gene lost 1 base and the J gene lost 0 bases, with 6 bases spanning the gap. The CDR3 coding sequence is TGTGCCAGCAGCTTAGGAGGGTCTAACTATGGCTACACCTTC. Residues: CASSLGGSNYGYTF.

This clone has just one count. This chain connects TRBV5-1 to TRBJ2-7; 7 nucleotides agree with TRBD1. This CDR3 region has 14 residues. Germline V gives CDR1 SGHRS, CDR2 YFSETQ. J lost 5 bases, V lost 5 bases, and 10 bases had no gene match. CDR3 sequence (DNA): TGCGCCAGCAGGGACTCGACAGGGACCCACGAGCAGTACTTC. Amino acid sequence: CASRDSTGTHEQYF.

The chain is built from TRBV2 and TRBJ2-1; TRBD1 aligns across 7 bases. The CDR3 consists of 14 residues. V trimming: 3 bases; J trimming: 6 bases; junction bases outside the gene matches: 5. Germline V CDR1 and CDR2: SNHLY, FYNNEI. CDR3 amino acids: CASSETGTVNEQFF. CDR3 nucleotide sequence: TGTGCCAGCAGTGAGACAGGGACGGTCAATGAGCAGTTCTTC.

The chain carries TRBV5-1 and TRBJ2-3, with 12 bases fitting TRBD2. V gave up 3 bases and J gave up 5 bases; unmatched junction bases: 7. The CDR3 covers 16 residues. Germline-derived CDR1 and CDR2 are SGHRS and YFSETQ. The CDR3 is CASSSWLAGGLDTQYF. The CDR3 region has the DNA TGCGCCAGCAGCTCCTGGCTAGCGGGGGGGCTAGATACGCAGTATTTT. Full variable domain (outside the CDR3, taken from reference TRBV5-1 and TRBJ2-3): KAGVTQTPRYLIKTRGQQVTLSCSPISGHRSVSWYQQTPGQGLQFLFEYFSETQRNKGNFPGRFSGRQFSNSRSEMNVSTLELGDSALYLCASSSWLAGGLDTQYFGPGTRLTVL.

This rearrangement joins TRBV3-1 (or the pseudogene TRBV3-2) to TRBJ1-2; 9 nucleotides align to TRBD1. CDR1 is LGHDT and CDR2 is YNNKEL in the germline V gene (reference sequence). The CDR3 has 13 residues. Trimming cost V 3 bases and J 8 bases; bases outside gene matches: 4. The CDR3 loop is CASSQITGGGYTF. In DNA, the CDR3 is TGTGCCAGCAGCCAGATCACAGGGGGCGGCTACACCTTC.

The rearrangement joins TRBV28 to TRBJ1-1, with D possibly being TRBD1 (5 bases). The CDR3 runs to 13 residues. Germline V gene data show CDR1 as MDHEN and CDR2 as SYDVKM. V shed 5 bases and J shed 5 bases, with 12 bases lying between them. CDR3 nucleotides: TGTGCCAGCAGTCCTCCCTCAGGGACTGAAGCTTTCTTT. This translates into CASSPPSGTEAFF. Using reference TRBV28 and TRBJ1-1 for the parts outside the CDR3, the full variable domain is DVKVTQSSRYLVKRTGEKVFLECVQDMDHENMFWYRQDPGLGLRLIYFSYDVKMKEKGDIPEGYSVSREKKERFSLILESASTNQTSMYLCASSPPSGTEAFFGQGTRLTVV.

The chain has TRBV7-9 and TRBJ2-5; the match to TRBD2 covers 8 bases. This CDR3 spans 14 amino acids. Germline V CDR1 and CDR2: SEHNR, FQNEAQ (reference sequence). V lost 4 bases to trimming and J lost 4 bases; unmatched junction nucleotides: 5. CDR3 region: CASSSGGAGETQYF. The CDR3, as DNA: TGTGCCAGCAGCTCCGGGGGGGCAGGAGAGACCCAGTACTTC.

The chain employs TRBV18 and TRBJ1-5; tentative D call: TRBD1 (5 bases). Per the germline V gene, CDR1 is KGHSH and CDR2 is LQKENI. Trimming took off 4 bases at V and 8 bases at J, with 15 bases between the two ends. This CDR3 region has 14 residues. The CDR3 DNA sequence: TGTGCCAGCTCACGAGGTGGGGCCGAGGAGCCCCAGCATTTT. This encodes CASSRGGAEEPQHF.

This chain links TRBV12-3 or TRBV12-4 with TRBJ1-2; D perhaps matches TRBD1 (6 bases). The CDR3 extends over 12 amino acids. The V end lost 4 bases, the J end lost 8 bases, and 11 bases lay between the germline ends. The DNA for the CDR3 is TGTGCCAGCAGTTCCACAGGGTGGGGCTACACCTTC. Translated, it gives CASSSTGWGYTF.

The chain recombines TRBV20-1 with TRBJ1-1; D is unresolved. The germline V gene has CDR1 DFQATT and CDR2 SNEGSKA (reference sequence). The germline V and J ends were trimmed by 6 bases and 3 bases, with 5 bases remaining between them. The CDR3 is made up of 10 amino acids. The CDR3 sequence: CSARHTEAFF. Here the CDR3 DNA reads TGCAGTGCCCGTCACACTGAAGCTTTCTTT.

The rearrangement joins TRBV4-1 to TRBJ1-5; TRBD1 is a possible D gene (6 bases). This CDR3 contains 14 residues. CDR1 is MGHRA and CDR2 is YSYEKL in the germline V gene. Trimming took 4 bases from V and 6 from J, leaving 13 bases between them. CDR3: CASSPSAGVQPQHF. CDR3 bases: TGCGCCAGCAGCCCCTCGGCAGGGGTTCAGCCCCAGCATTTT.

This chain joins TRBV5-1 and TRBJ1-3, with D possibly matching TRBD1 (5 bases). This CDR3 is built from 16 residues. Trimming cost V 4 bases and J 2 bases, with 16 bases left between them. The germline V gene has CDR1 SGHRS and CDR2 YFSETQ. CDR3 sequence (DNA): TGCGCCAGCAGCGCGTCAGGACATACGACTGGAAACACCATATATTTT. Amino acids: CASSASGHTTGNTIYF.

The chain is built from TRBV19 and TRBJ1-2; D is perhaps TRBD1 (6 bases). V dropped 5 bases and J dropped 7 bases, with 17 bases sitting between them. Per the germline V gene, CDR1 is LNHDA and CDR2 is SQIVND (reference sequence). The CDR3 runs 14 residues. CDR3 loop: CASSFGTSTSGYTF. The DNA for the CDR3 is TGTGCCAGTAGTTTCGGGACATCTACTTCTGGCTACACCTTC.

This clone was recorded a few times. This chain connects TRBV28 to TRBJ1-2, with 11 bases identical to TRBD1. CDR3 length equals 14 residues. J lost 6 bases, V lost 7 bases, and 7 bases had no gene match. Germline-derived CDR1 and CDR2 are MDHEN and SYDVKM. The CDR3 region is CASTATGQGDGYTF. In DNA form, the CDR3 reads TGTGCCAGCACAGCAACGGGACAGGGGGATGGCTACACCTTC.

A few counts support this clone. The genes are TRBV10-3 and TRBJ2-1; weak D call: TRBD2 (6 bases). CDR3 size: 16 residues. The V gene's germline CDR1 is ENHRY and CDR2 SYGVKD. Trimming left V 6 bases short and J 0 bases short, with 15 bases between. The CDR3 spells CAIRPGGDLSYNEQFF. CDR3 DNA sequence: TGTGCCATCAGGCCCGGAGGGGACCTCTCCTACAATGAGCAGTTCTTC.

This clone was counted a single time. The CDR3 here is CASSITGLAGHEQFF. For the CDR3, the DNA is TGTGCCAGCAGCATTACCGGACTAGCGGGACATGAGCAGTTCTTC. This chain joins TRBV9 and TRBJ2-1; TRBD2 matches 12 bases. V trimming: 4 bases; J trimming: 8 bases; junction bases outside the gene matches: 7. Per the germline V gene, CDR1 is SGDLS and CDR2 is YYNGEE. The CDR3 has 15 residues.